These 18 T cell receptor beta chains originate from one sample sequenced in a study of Ad26.COV2.S vaccination and SARS-CoV-2 variants. Clones were sequenced by immunoSEQ multiplex PCR, and TCRdb holds only the in-frame ones, with some missing. The sample comprises about 350,000 clones, 80% to 90% of which are singletons, and roughly 3.1% rests with the top ten. Described treatment: about 20 received Ad26.COV2.S at low or high dose, single or two shots; 5 received placebo; per-sample allocation not given. Samples analyzed were those drawn on day 63 after the first vaccine or placebo injection. The sample here was peripheral blood, taken in a trial of Ad26.COV2.S vaccine versus placebo. The receptors were sampled from a person aged 18-60 years who received the Ad26.COV2.S COVID-19 vaccine or a placebo.

This chain connects TRBV30 to TRBJ2-7; 9 nucleotides align to TRBD1. Germline V lookup: CDR1 GTSNPN, CDR2 SVGIG (reference sequence). Trimming at V came to 1 base and at J to 3 bases, leaving 16 bases not matched to a gene. The CDR3 spans 18 residues. CDR3: CAWSASLTFRDRVYEQYF. In DNA form, the CDR3 reads TGTGCCTGGAGTGCCTCCCTCACATTTCGGGACAGGGTCTACGAGCAGTACTTC. Full variable domain (missing parts from reference TRBV30 and TRBJ2-7): SQTIHQWPATLVQPVGSPLSLECTVEGTSNPNLYWYRQAAGRGLQLLFYSVGIGQISSEVPQNLSASRPQDRQFILSSKKLLLSDSGFYLCAWSASLTFRDRVYEQYFGPGTRLTVT.

J is TRBJ2-2 and V is TRBV2, with 8 bases aligning to TRBD1. The J segment lost 5 bases and the V segment lost 7 bases, leaving 9 bases of the junction unmatched. The germline CDR1 and CDR2 sequences are SNHLY and FYNNEI. The CDR3 contains 15 residues. CDR3 sequence (DNA): TGTGCCAGCACGATAAGGACAGGGTGGACCGGGGAGCTGTTTTTT. Translation gives CASTIRTGWTGELFF.

The rearrangement uses TRBV5-1 and TRBJ1-4; D is unresolved. Trimming pared 1 base from V and 2 bases from J, leaving 9 bases between. Germline loops: CDR1 SGHRS, CDR2 YFSETQ. CDR3 length: 15 amino acids. DNA of the CDR3: TGCGCCAGCAGCTTGATAGGGCCGACTAATGAAAAACTGTTTTTT. It specifies CASSLIGPTNEKLFF.

The V call is TRBV10-3, the J call TRBJ2-5; a possible D gene is TRBD1 (6 bases). The V gene lost 6 bases and the J gene lost 5 bases, with 16 bases spanning the gap. CDR1 is ENHRY and CDR2 is SYGVKD in the germline V gene. This CDR3 region has 14 residues. The CDR3 DNA is TGTGCCATCAGACGGGACACCGGGTGGGAGACCCAGTACTTC. It specifies CAIRRDTGWETQYF.

The chain joins TRBV4-1 to TRBJ1-1; maybe TRBD1 (5 bases). With 2 bases removed from V and 6 bases from J, the gap between germline ends came to 16 bases. The CDR3 is 15 residues long. Germline V lookup: CDR1 MGHRA, CDR2 YSYEKL. CDR3 bases: TGCGCCAGCAGCCAAAGACGGGATTGGGGCGCTGAAGCTTTCTTT. Translation gives CASSQRRDWGAEAFF.

The chain employs TRBV30 and TRBJ1-2, with D maybe TRBD1 (6 bases). V shed 4 bases and J shed 4 bases, with 16 bases lying between them. CDR1 is GTSNPN and CDR2 is SVGIG in the germline V gene (reference sequence). The CDR3 contains 14 residues. In DNA, the CDR3 is TGTGCCTGGAACCGGGACACCAACTCCTATGGCTACACCTTC. Translation: CAWNRDTNSYGYTF.

The CDR3 DNA reads TGTGCCAGCAGATCCACCCGGATGGGGGAAAAACTGTTTTTT. This sequence encodes CASRSTRMGEKLFF. The chain links TRBV6-5 to TRBJ1-4; no firm D call. The length of the CDR3 is 14 residues. Germline CDR1 is MNHEY and CDR2 is SVGAGI. Trimming pared 6 bases from V and 8 bases from J, leaving 16 bases between.

The genes are TRBV7-3 and TRBJ2-3; a weak D match, TRBD2 (6 bases). In germline, CDR1 is SGHTA, CDR2 FQGTGA. Trimming pared 5 bases from V and 1 base from J, leaving 13 bases between. The CDR3 is 15 residues long. The CDR3 DNA reads TGTGCCAGCAGCAGAGTGCCGGGGGGCACAGATACGCAGTATTTT. It specifies CASSRVPGGTDTQYF.

The J gene is TRBJ2-7, the V gene TRBV5-8; 10 positions agree with TRBD1. The CDR3 consists of 15 residues. J was trimmed by 4 bases and V by 4 bases; bases with no gene match: 8. CDR1 and CDR2 from the germline V gene are SGHTS and YDEGEE. The CDR3 DNA reads as TGTGCCAGCAGCGGGTGGGGGACAGGGGTGTACGAGCAGTACTTC. As protein: CASSGWGTGVYEQYF.

The chain links TRBV15 to TRBJ2-5; the match to TRBD2 covers 8 bases. This CDR3 region has 15 residues. Germline values: CDR1 LNHNV, CDR2 YYDKDF (reference sequence). V dropped 1 base and J dropped 3; count of bases not matched to a gene: 4. Here the CDR3 reads CATSRGSGVEETQYF. In nucleotides, the CDR3 is TGTGCCACCAGCAGAGGTAGCGGGGTCGAAGAGACCCAGTACTTC. The variable domain in full, with the rest retrieved from reference TRBV15 and TRBJ2-5, is DAMVIQNPRYQVTQFGKPVTLSCSQTLNHNVMYWYQQKSSQAPKLLFHYYDKDFNNEADTPDNFQSRRPNTSFCFLDIRSPGLGDTAMYLCATSRGSGVEETQYFGPGTRLLVL.

The sample holds one count of this clone. The V and J genes are TRBV7-2 and TRBJ2-7; D gene ambiguous. CDR3 length equals 12 residues. Trimming removed 5 bases at V and 5 bases at J, with 10 bases between. Germline loops: CDR1 SGHTA, CDR2 FQGNSA. In nucleotides, the CDR3 is TGTGCCAGCAGCCATCCCCGGGACGAGCAGTACTTC. It codes for CASSHPRDEQYF.

This clone was picked up one time. The CDR3: CAWSVVPASWPGFFTDTQYF. CDR3 nucleotides: TGTGCCTGGAGTGTAGTACCAGCGTCTTGGCCAGGGTTTTTCACAGATACGCAGTATTTT. The chain carries TRBV30 and TRBJ2-3, with a possible D match to TRBD1 (5 bases). V was clipped by 0 bases and J by 2 bases, with 27 bases between them. From germline, CDR1 is GTSNPN and CDR2 SVGIG (reference sequence). This CDR3 region has 20 residues.

This clone was observed once. The chain has TRBV4-3 and TRBJ2-3, with TRBD2 matching 8 bases. CDR3 size: 15 residues. Germline CDR1 and CDR2: LGHNA and YSLEER. V was clipped by 1 base and J by 2 bases; unmatched bases: 2. The CDR3: CASSQAGGATDTQYF. For the CDR3, the DNA is TGCGCCAGCAGCCAAGCGGGGGGGGCCACAGATACGCAGTATTTT.

This rearrangement joins TRBV29-1 to TRBJ2-7; 8 nucleotides line up with TRBD2. This CDR3 is 14 amino acids long. With 3 bases clipped from V and 0 bases from J, the junction kept 4 bases outside the gene matches. The V gene's germline CDR1 is SQVTM and CDR2 ANQGSEA. This CDR3 is CSVEIAGRSYEQYF. CDR3 in DNA: TGCAGCGTTGAGATAGCGGGGCGCTCCTACGAGCAGTACTTC.

The chain links TRBV6-5 to TRBJ1-2, with TRBD1 as a possible D gene (6 bases). Germline V CDR1 and CDR2: MNHEY, SVGAGI. Trimming took off 4 bases at V and 3 bases at J, with 12 bases between the two ends. The CDR3 extends over 14 amino acids. The CDR3 DNA reads TGTGCCAGCAGTTCCGGGGGGCTGGACTATGGCTACACCTTC. As protein: CASSSGGLDYGYTF.

This chain joins TRBV3-1 (or the pseudogene TRBV3-2) and TRBJ2-2, with no clear D. This CDR3 spans 14 amino acids. V was clipped by 7 bases and J by 1 base, with 10 bases between them. CDR1 and CDR2 (germline): LGHDT, YNNKEL (reference sequence). CDR3 in DNA: TGTGCCAGCAAACCCCCGGTGAACACCGGGGAGCTGTTTTTT. Translation: CASKPPVNTGELFF.

The rearrangement uses TRBV6-5 and TRBJ2-7; the match to TRBD1 covers 8 bases. The CDR3 sequence is 16 residues long. Germline CDR1 and CDR2: MNHEY and SVGAGI. J gave up 4 bases and V 0 bases, and 8 bases lay outside the gene matches. The CDR3 sequence is CASSYSSGRTGYEQYF. CDR3 nucleotide sequence: TGTGCCAGCAGTTACTCGAGTGGTCGGACAGGGTACGAGCAGTACTTC.

The genes are TRBV5-6 and TRBJ1-3; D gene uncertain. This CDR3 is built from 13 residues. V lost 2 bases to trimming and J lost 7 bases, with 10 bases between them. Germline loops: CDR1 SGHDT, CDR2 YYEEEE. DNA for the CDR3: TGTGCCAGCAGCTTAGCCGGAAGGAACACCATATATTTT. Amino acids: CASSLAGRNTIYF.